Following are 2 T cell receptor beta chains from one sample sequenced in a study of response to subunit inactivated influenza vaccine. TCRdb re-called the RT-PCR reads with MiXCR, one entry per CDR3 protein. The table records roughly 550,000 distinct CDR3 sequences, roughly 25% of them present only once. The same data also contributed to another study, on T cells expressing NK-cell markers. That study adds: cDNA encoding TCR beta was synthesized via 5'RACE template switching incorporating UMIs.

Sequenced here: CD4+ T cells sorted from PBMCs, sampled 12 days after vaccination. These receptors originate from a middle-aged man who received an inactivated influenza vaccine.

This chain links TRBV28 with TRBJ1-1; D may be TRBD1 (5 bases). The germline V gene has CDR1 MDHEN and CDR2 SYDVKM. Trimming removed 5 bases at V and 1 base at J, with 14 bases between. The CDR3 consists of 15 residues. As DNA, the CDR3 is TGTGCCAGCAGTCCGCCCCCTACAGGGAACACTGAAGCTTTCTTT. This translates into CASSPPPTGNTEAFF.

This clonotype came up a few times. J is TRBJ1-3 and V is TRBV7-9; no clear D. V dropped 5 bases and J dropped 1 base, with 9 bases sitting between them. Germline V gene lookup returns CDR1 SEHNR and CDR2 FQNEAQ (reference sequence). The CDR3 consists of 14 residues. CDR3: CASSIQISGNTIYF. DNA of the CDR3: TGTGCCAGCAGCATACAGATATCTGGAAACACCATATATTTT.